Presented here are 16 T cell receptor beta chains from one specimen sequenced in a study of T-cell memory formation after mild COVID-19. Using its own MiXCR run on the 5' RACE reads, TCRdb lists one record per CDR3 protein. The data show roughly 190,000 distinct CDR3 sequences, about 16% seen once. Material: PBMCs or a T cell subset sorted from them (not recorded which). The origin of the receptors is an adult woman who had mild COVID-19 (a few samples of this study predate the infection). Cell type and time point are not known.

Ten or more counts support this clonotype. The chain is built from TRBV9 and TRBJ2-1, with D possibly being TRBD2 (5 bases). The CDR3 length is 15 residues. The V gene lost 4 bases and the J gene lost 2 bases, with 13 bases spanning the gap. Germline assignment: CDR1 SGDLS and CDR2 YYNGEE. The CDR3 coding sequence is TGTGCCAGCAGCACGGGAACTCTCGCCTACAATGAGCAGTTCTTC. It is translated as CASSTGTLAYNEQFF.

The chain is built from TRBV12-3 or TRBV12-4 and TRBJ1-2; D possibly corresponds to TRBD1 (6 bases). The germline V and J ends were trimmed by 7 bases and 5 bases, with 14 bases remaining between them. The CDR3 is 13 residues long. The chain's CDR3 is CASTKRGGYGYTF. CDR3 DNA sequence: TGTGCCAGCACCAAAAGGGGGGGGTATGGCTACACCTTC.

This clonotype was counted between two and nine times. The chain couples TRBV12-3 or TRBV12-4 to TRBJ1-1; possibly TRBD1 for D (6 bases). The CDR3 contains 15 residues. Trimming removed 6 bases from V and 1 base from J, with 15 bases in between. The CDR3 loop reads CASREAGTRNTEAFF. In nucleotides, the CDR3 is TGTGCCAGCAGAGAGGCCGGGACACGGAACACTGAAGCTTTCTTT.

V gene TRBV10-3 combines with J gene TRBJ2-7, with D tentatively TRBD1 (5 bases). CDR1 is ENHRY and CDR2 is SYGVKD in the germline V gene. CDR3 length equals 14 residues. Trimming stripped 0 bases from V and 2 bases from J, with 8 bases between. The CDR3 loop is CAISESSGPYEQYF. The CDR3 coding sequence is TGTGCCATCAGTGAGTCCTCAGGGCCCTACGAGCAGTACTTC.

This chain links TRBV24-1 with TRBJ2-1; D might be TRBD2 (5 bases). The V and J ends lost 0 bases and 7 bases respectively, with 12 bases between them. The CDR3 covers 15 residues. Germline V gives CDR1 KGHDR, CDR2 SFDVKD. CDR3 nucleotide sequence: TGTGCCACCAGTGATTTGGTTAGCGCCCTAAATGAGCAGTTCTTC. Encoded protein: CATSDLVSALNEQFF.

This clonotype was found a few times. V is TRBV7-9 and J is TRBJ1-1, with 7 positions matching TRBD1. V shed 5 bases, J shed 4 bases, and the junction held 4 bases outside the gene matches. The CDR3 is 13 amino acids. Germline V gives CDR1 SEHNR, CDR2 FQNEAQ (reference sequence). As DNA, the CDR3 is TGTGCCAGCAGCCAGGGGACAGCCACTGAAGCTTTCTTT. Its translation: CASSQGTATEAFF.

This clonotype turned up a few times. The V and J genes are TRBV5-1 and TRBJ2-3, with 10 bases matching TRBD1. The CDR3 spans 17 residues. Trimming cost V 4 bases and J 5 bases; bases outside gene matches: 13. The germline V gene has CDR1 SGHRS and CDR2 YFSETQ. The CDR3: CASSRGTGEKLGDTQYF. The CDR3 coding sequence is TGCGCCAGCAGCCGGGGGACAGGGGAAAAGCTTGGAGATACGCAGTATTTT.

V usage is TRBV7-9 and J usage is TRBJ1-4; D ambiguous. The CDR3 spans 16 residues. Germline assignment: CDR1 SEHNR and CDR2 FQNEAQ (reference sequence). V was cut by 2 bases and J by 4 bases, with 14 bases left in between. The CDR3 coding sequence is TGTGCCAGCAGCTTATTGGGGTCAGCAATTAATGAAAAACTGTTTTTT. Translated: CASSLLGSAINEKLFF.

This clonotype was counted a few times. This chain connects TRBV24-1 to TRBJ2-6; D may be TRBD2 (5 bases). Germline CDR1 KGHDR, CDR2 SFDVKD. CDR3 length: 15 amino acids. V was shortened by 5 bases and J by 0 bases, with 7 bases between the two germline ends. Written as DNA, the CDR3 is TGTGCCACCAGTGCGGGGTCCTCTGGGGCCAACGTCCTGACTTTC. As protein: CATSAGSSGANVLTF.

This rearrangement joins TRBV12-3 or TRBV12-4 to TRBJ2-3; 16 bases agree with TRBD2. V shed 11 bases, J shed 4 bases, and the junction held 12 bases outside the gene matches. This CDR3 is 17 amino acids long. In DNA form, the CDR3 reads TGTGCCGGCTCTCCGGGACTAGCGGGAGGGCAAGCAGATACGCAGTATTTT. Translating gives CAGSPGLAGGQADTQYF.

The V and J genes are TRBV9 and TRBJ1-4; 10 bases map to TRBD1. The germline V gene encodes CDR1 SGDLS and CDR2 YYNGEE. CDR3 length: 15 amino acids. The ends lost 0 bases at V and 8 bases at J; junction bases unmatched: 4. DNA of the CDR3: TGTGCCAGCAGCGTAGGGGGACAGGGGTTCGAAAAACTGTTTTTT. This gives the protein CASSVGGQGFEKLFF.

This rearrangement joins TRBV6-7 to TRBJ1-5; TRBD1 matches at 7 bases. TRBV6-7 is reported as an ORF; its role is uncertain. Unmatched junction bases numbered 7, after V lost 6 bases and J lost 5 bases. CDR3 length equals 14 residues. CDR3 coding DNA: TGTGCCAGCAGAACGACAGGGAGGCATCAGCCCCAGCATTTT. Translated, it gives CASRTTGRHQPQHF.

This clonotype was observed a few times. V gene TRBV20-1 combines with J gene TRBJ2-3; 7 nucleotides agree with TRBD1. The germline gives CDR1 DFQATT, CDR2 SNEGSKA (reference sequence). V was pared by 4 bases and J by 2 bases, with 15 bases of the junction left unmatched. The CDR3 contains 17 residues. CDR3 sequence: CSAIPPTGRGLTDTQYF. CDR3 nucleotide sequence: TGCAGTGCTATCCCCCCTACAGGTAGGGGGCTCACAGATACGCAGTATTTT.

This clonotype was picked up a small number of times. The rearrangement joins TRBV12-3 or TRBV12-4 to TRBJ1-1, with unresolved D. The V end lost 10 bases, the J end lost 4 bases, and 10 bases lay between the germline ends. The CDR3 has 11 residues. The CDR3 protein is CAIRLSTEAFF. DNA for the CDR3: TGTGCCATCCGGTTGAGCACTGAAGCTTTCTTT.

This clonotype was counted a few times. The chain uses TRBV27 and TRBJ1-1; 7 bases line up with TRBD1. Per germline, CDR1 MNHEY and CDR2 SMNVEV (reference sequence). Losses at the gene ends were 6 bases for V and 1 base for J; bases not matched to a gene: 5. The CDR3 runs to 14 residues. CDR3 protein: CASRATGRNTEAFF. Written as DNA, the CDR3 is TGTGCCAGCAGGGCGACAGGGAGGAACACTGAAGCTTTCTTT.

In its sample, this clonotype was seen a few times. The chain joins TRBV24-1 to TRBJ2-1; the match to TRBD2 covers 8 bases. The germline CDR1 and CDR2 sequences are KGHDR and SFDVKD. The J segment lost 6 bases and the V segment lost 5 bases, leaving 5 bases of the junction unmatched. There are 14 residues in the CDR3. CDR3 in DNA: TGTGCCACCAGTGGAGCGGGAGCGGTCAATGAGCAGTTCTTC. This translates into CATSGAGAVNEQFF.